This T cell receptor beta chain was sequenced during a study of CD8 T cells in Susac syndrome. Study results and caveats: The study's TCR sequencing and HLA analysis drew on a certain number of individuals. That number was acknowledged as relatively small. Clonal expansion was absent from the CD4+ T cell repertoires in Susac syndrome.

In regard to this clonotype: Its antigen remains unidentified.

Reverse transcription of roughly 0.45 to 1 ug RNA was performed with random hexamers. With immunoSEQ multiplex PCR, TCR beta CDR3 was amplified across 54 Vbeta and 13 Jbeta. TCRdb used MiXCR to reprocess the immunoSEQ multiplex PCR reads, holding one entry per CDR3 protein. Here the sample spans hundreds of thousands of distinct CDR3 sequences, approximately 94% being singletons. Sequenced sample: CD4+ T cells from PBMCs. The clonotype comes from a human donor with Susac syndrome.

In nucleotides, the CDR3 is TGTGCCTGGAGTATAAGGACAGGACAAGGCTCTGGGGCCAACGTCCTGACTTTC. This encodes CAWSIRTGQGSGANVLTF. V is TRBV30 and J is TRBJ2-6; 7 bases fit TRBD1. V shed 2 bases, J shed 0 bases, and the junction held 10 bases outside the gene matches. CDR3 length equals 18 residues. The germline V gene has CDR1 GTSNPN and CDR2 SVGIG (reference sequence).